Listed here are 5 T cell receptor beta chains from one sample, sequenced in a study of control samples from healthy donors and cancer patients. Sequenced by immunoSEQ multiplex PCR; TCRdb stores in-frame clones only, minus some. The sample includes fewer than 200,000 clones, roughly 95% of them seen just once. The sequencing input was blood. All receptors come from a woman in her twenties or thirties in good health.

In DNA, the CDR3 is TGTGCCAGCAGCTTAGTTCTTCAGGGGGGCACCAATGAGCAGTTCTTC. Its protein product is CASSLVLQGGTNEQFF. V usage is TRBV11-1 and J usage is TRBJ2-1, with TRBD1 as a possible D gene (7 bases). V was trimmed by 1 base and J by 6 bases, leaving 16 bases between them. The CDR3 is made up of 16 amino acids. Germline assignment: CDR1 SGHAT and CDR2 FQDESV (reference sequence). Looking up the rest from reference TRBV11-1 and TRBJ2-1 gives the full variable domain: EAEVAQSPRYKITEKSQAVAFWCDPISGHATLYWYRQILGQGPELLVQFQDESVVDDSQLPKDRFSAERLKGVDSTLKIQPAELGDSAMYLCASSLVLQGGTNEQFFGPGTRLTVL.

V is TRBV28 and J is TRBJ1-5; D possibly corresponds to TRBD1 (6 bases). V gave up 0 bases and J gave up 10 bases, with 13 bases separating them. CDR3 size: 14 residues. Germline values: CDR1 MDHEN, CDR2 SYDVKM. The CDR3 nucleotides are TGTGCCAGCAGTTTATGGGACAGCCAATCTCCCCAGCATTTT. Amino acids: CASSLWDSQSPQHF.

This clone was observed a single time. The V and J genes are TRBV10-3 and TRBJ2-1; TRBD2 agrees at 9 bases. From germline, CDR1 is ENHRY and CDR2 SYGVKD. The ends lost 4 bases at V and 0 bases at J; junction bases unmatched: 4. CDR3 size: 16 residues. CDR3 protein: CAISGNSGSSYNEQFF. CDR3 nucleotide sequence: TGTGCCATCAGTGGTAATAGCGGGAGCTCCTACAATGAGCAGTTCTTC.

A single count supports this clone. This chain links TRBV14 with TRBJ1-6, with TRBD1 identical over 10 bases. Trimming at V came to 3 bases and at J to 7 bases, leaving 6 bases not matched to a gene. CDR3 length: 16 residues. Germline V gene lookup returns CDR1 SGHDN and CDR2 FVKESK. The CDR3 here is CASSHQRQGANSPLHF. CDR3 coding DNA: TGTGCCAGCAGCCACCAAAGACAGGGGGCCAATTCACCCCTCCACTTT.

V and J are TRBV5-6 and TRBJ2-4, with 7 bases aligning to TRBD1. CDR3 length: 14 amino acids. The V gene's germline CDR1 is SGHDT and CDR2 YYEEEE. Trimming cost V 0 bases and J 8 bases; bases outside gene matches: 5. CDR3 residues: CASSLGQGLDIQYF. CDR3 bases: TGTGCCAGCAGCTTGGGACAGGGTTTGGACATTCAGTACTTC.